What follows is one T cell receptor (beta chain) and its context. Its target antigen remains unknown. The method was the immunoSEQ multiplex PCR assay. A mixture of 60 forward primers for TCR Vbeta segments and 13 reverse primers for TCR Jbeta segments was used in the multiplex PCR. Amplification of the CDR3 region of rearranged TCR beta genes was performed with a multiplex PCR assay on genomic DNA. Amplified TCR beta libraries were sequenced as 87-base-pair reads on the Illumina HiSeq System. Under the source paper's analysis protocol: A later analysis tallied some 79 million unique TCR beta chains across the 700 or so repertoires, and 10 million to 11 million of those chains were shared by two or more donors. A nearest-neighbor algorithm error-corrected the raw reads and collapsed the reads into unique sequences, merging closely related sequences to remove PCR and sequencing errors. CDR3 sequences were aligned to IMGT reference sequences to assign V, D and J gene segments. Each retained sequence needed at least a six-nucleotide match to both a V gene segment and a J gene segment. Rearrangements were classified as productive when the CDR3 lacked stop codons and remained in frame with V and J, and all other rearrangements were classified as non-productive. Following IMGT convention, CDR3 was defined as the stretch from the second conserved V-encoded cysteine to the conserved J-encoded phenylalanine. The earlier analysis of 550 to 650 of the donors excluded any sequence lacking an unambiguous match to a single V gene segment. An earlier analysis of several hundred of the donors called V segments functional above 56.7% productive rearrangements and segregating when the between-donor standard deviation exceeded 5%. To diagnose cytomegalovirus status from the catalog of TCR beta chain sequences, a statistical classification framework was built. V and J gene assignment, in a later analysis, came from comparing TCR nucleotide sequences with IMGT/GENE-DB human TR gene sequences. In a later analysis, CDR3 sequences and most-parsimonious VDJ recombination scenarios were assigned using the TCRdist pipeline. In a later analysis, each TCR beta chain was defined by its CDR3 amino acid sequence together with its V-gene family, and reads without a unique V-gene family were excluded. A later analysis removed 592 highly shared, low-generation-probability nucleotide sequences to deal with suspected cross-contamination and a sequencing artifact. For each public chain, a later analysis derived a clonal expansion index from normalized ranks of inferred template counts within each repertoire. In a later analysis, generation probabilities were computed with a VDJ recombination model fitted to out-of-frame rearrangements, and the resulting probabilities were checked against IGoR. Hypergeometric tests were used in a later analysis to score TCR-TCR, TCR-HLA and TCR-CMV co-occurrence, with a repertoire-size bias correction applied to the TCR pairs. False discovery rates were estimated in a later analysis by permuting HLA or CMV assignments 20 times. In a later analysis, co-occurring TCRs were grouped with DBSCAN, and TCRdist sequence similarity was added when clustering was performed within HLA-allele-positive subsets. Repertoires with fewer than 30,000 or more than 120,000 public chains, plus five repertoires with anomalous nucleotide sharing, were excluded from co-occurrence clustering. TCRdb's version of the immuneACCESS table is confined to in-frame rearrangements and falls short of the full clone set. An unresolved V gene accounts for under half of the shortfall where checked; the remainder is of unknown origin. The DNA was the basis for D and trimming; V, J and clone size are from that table. The sample table includes approximately 150,000 clones. The top ten clonotypes cover about 2.2% of the sample.

V and J are truncated by 1 base and 8 bases respectively, leaving an intervening sequence of 15 bases. The CDR3, from cysteine to phenylalanine, totals 15 residues. Only the CDR3 part of the read is kept: 45 bases, read in frame from the first base. CDR1 LGHNA and CDR2 YNFKEQ were looked up in the germline V gene. The cohort consisted of hundreds of healthy bone marrow donors. All cohort members were sampled while nominally healthy, although unrecorded immune exposures were likely present. The donor was CMV seronegative and was included in the group of 352 seronegative cohort members. A peripheral blood sample was provided by each donor, and peripheral blood mononuclear cells were used for TCR beta sequencing. Genomic DNA was extracted from the blood cell samples with the Qiagen DNeasy Blood Extraction Kit. The source of the sample is a study of cytomegalovirus exposure and HLA in healthy donors (TCRdb year 2017). As for the study more broadly: In an earlier analysis of roughly 590 of the donors, around 300 Gb of sequence data and some 120 million unique TCR beta sequences from about 179 million T cells were reported. About 320 gigabases of sequencing data and 80 million or so unique TCR sequences were included in an early release covering 500 to 750 HLA-typed donors. Of the roughly 410 genotyped donors, approximately 80% were placed in the genetic ancestry cluster associated with self-reported Caucasian donors. The study was designed to test whether signatures of past pathogen exposure could be identified by cataloging public T cell receptors. Using immunosequencing, the study profiled T cell repertoires from some 670 subjects and related those repertoires to cytomegalovirus serostatus. Besides the first cohort of more than 650 subjects, a separate validation cohort made up of 120 different subjects was used. To predict cytomegalovirus infection status, the study combined high-throughput TCR immunosequencing, statistical association of individual TCRs with disease status, and machine learning. To study patterns of TCR occurrence, a later analysis re-analyzed previously published TCR beta repertoires from several hundred donors and added high-resolution HLA genotyping. In the later analysis, no new phenotypic data were used to find candidate immune exposures; instead, reliance was placed on TCR beta sequences and their occurrence across donors. An earlier analysis of some 500 of the donors used high-throughput TCR beta sequencing to judge whether each TCR beta V gene segment behaved as functional or pseudogenic. Donor age, sex, ethnicity and CMV serostatus were collected together with the repertoire data. A later genetic analysis took genome-wide SNP genotypes for about 55% of the roughly 670 donors and used that subset as a discovery cohort. All discovery cohort repertoires had been generated using a single sequencing platform. Both class I and class II loci were covered by HLA typing, at four-digit resolution. The number of typed donors differed by locus: about 620-640 for A, B, C, DRB1 and DQB1; 500 to 550 for DQA1; about 600 for DPA1; and approximately 450 for DPB1. Because of strong linkage in the cohort, five DR-DQ haplotypes were treated as single units for association and clustering. Among about 410 genotyped donors of the cohort, an average of approximately 240,000 unique TCR beta nucleotide sequences was sequenced per donor, of which about 19% were non-productive.

Overall study outcomes, separate from this receptor: Specific HLA alleles were associated with 15,000 to 20,000 TCR beta sequences at a false discovery rate of 0.05 in a later analysis. While some public TCRs were present in many individuals, most TCR sequences turned up only very rarely across donors. Assigning TCR associations to individual alleles was difficult when HLA alleles, especially DR and DQ, strongly co-occurred. Some 16 rarely observed V segments, including chromosome 9 orphons, were excluded from the earlier analysis of some 590 of the donors because counts were too low. Some IMGT-functional V segments, including TRBV6-2 and TRBV6-3, could not be distinguished by the 87-base-pair reads and were therefore excluded. Correlated functional status among segregating V segments might be attributable to linkage disequilibrium, but an unknown experimental factor could not be ruled out. Sequencing depth was assumed to be roughly uniform across donors in the presence/absence analyses, though that assumption may not hold. An association between a missense DCLRE1C variant and V-gene and J-gene trimming of TCR beta chains was found in a later genetic analysis and replicated in an independent cohort. The study gave a list of some 150 TCR beta chains associated with cytomegalovirus. A later analysis found that most CMV-associated TCR beta chains appeared HLA-restricted, with HLA associations seemingly driven largely by CMV exposure. In a later analysis, HLA-associated TCR beta chains were found to be more clonally expanded and to have lower generation probabilities than equally common non-associated chains. In a later analysis, the rate of TCR association differed among HLA loci, with DRB1 alleles having the most associated TCRs and HLA-C alleles having the fewest. Compared with the roughly 720-donor mean, donors in an Asian-associated ancestry cluster had fewer N-insertions in productive TCRs, according to a later genetic analysis. The authors suggested that the approach could potentially be extended to other disease states and immunological phenotypes. Three of the identified cytomegalovirus-associated TCR beta chains were confirmed in vitro to be specific for cytomegalovirus antigens. A group of highly shared sequence variants was considered likely to be a technical artifact of the sequencing pipeline. A further reported finding was that TCR beta sequences accurately predicted the HLA-A and HLA-B alleles for most subjects in the first cohort. This cohort had only TCR beta chains sequenced, and the lack of alpha or paired-chain data limited which features could be detected. For the cohort, immune exposure information was limited to CMV serostatus. The classifier was reported to diagnose cytomegalovirus status with high specificity and sensitivity in both the original and validation cohorts. Because some donors lacked HLA typing at each locus, the association tests relied only on the typed subset. Several of the top co-occurrence clusters appeared to be linked to parvovirus B19, influenza, CMV and Epstein-Barr virus, according to a later analysis. An earlier analysis of approximately 570 of the donors showed that most TCR beta V segments appeared in productive rearrangements either about 87% or about 30% of the time, which broadly matched IMGT annotations.

Specimen: PBMCs. The sequence is built from TRBV4-2 and TRBJ2-1; the D region possibly corresponds to TRBD2 (6 bases align). The clonotype originates from a young woman in good health and CMV-seronegative. The CDR3 reads as follows: CASSQVRDSPDEQFF. DNA sequence: TGTGCCAGCAGCCAAGTTAGGGACTCCCCCGATGAGCAGTTCTTC.